This is a list of T cell receptor beta chains from one sample in a study of T cells after yellow fever vaccination. Using its own MiXCR run on the 5' RACE reads, TCRdb lists one record per CDR3 protein. Of approximately 550,000 distinct CDR3 sequences listed, approximately 12% are singletons. Here the sequenced sample was PBMCs, taken on the day of the yellow fever booster vaccination. The source of these receptors is a man aged 25 to 40 who received the YFV17D yellow fever vaccine. The CDR3 runs from the conserved cysteine through the conserved F or W. The order of the fields is J gene, clone size, V gene, D gene, CDR3 protein, CDR3 DNA. D genes are given only for firm matches. Clone size is shown for a subset of rows, as once, few, many or a class of expanded clone.

j_call: TRBJ1-2
clone_size: few
v_call: TRBV7-6
d_call: TRBD1
cdr3_aa: CASSSEDRGYGYTF
cdr3_nt: TGTGCCAGCAGCTCGGAGGACAGGGGCTATGGCTACACCTTC

j_call: TRBJ2-3
clone_size: -
v_call: TRBV20-1
d_call: -
cdr3_aa: CSARAGASLADTQYF
cdr3_nt: TGCAGTGCTAGAGCCGGGGCTAGCCTAGCAGATACGCAGTATTTT

j_call: TRBJ1-2
clone_size: -
v_call: TRBV3-1
d_call: -
cdr3_aa: CASSQVGVYGYTF
cdr3_nt: TGTGCCAGCAGCCAGGTGGGGGTCTATGGCTACACCTTC

j_call: TRBJ2-7
clone_size: few
v_call: TRBV6-4
d_call: TRBD1
cdr3_aa: CASTPTGKNEQYF
cdr3_nt: TGTGCCAGCACCCCGACAGGGAAAAACGAGCAGTACTTC

j_call: TRBJ2-5
clone_size: once
v_call: TRBV29-1
d_call: -
cdr3_aa: CSVVRQVQETQYF
cdr3_nt: TGCAGCGTTGTTCGACAAGTCCAAGAGACCCAGTACTTC

j_call: TRBJ1-1
clone_size: few
v_call: TRBV11-2
d_call: -
cdr3_aa: CASSLDAPEEAFF
cdr3_nt: TGTGCCAGCAGCTTAGACGCCCCCGAGGAAGCTTTCTTT

j_call: TRBJ2-1
clone_size: -
v_call: TRBV30
d_call: -
cdr3_aa: CAWTTVSYNEQFF
cdr3_nt: TGTGCCTGGACGACAGTTTCCTACAATGAGCAGTTCTTC

j_call: TRBJ1-1
clone_size: -
v_call: TRBV29-1
d_call: -
cdr3_aa: CSVRGGNTEAFF
cdr3_nt: TGCAGCGTTCGAGGGGGGAACACTGAAGCTTTCTTT

j_call: TRBJ2-7
clone_size: -
v_call: TRBV20-1
d_call: TRBD2
cdr3_aa: CSAGETSGNYEQYF
cdr3_nt: TGCAGTGCCGGGGAGACTAGCGGGAACTACGAGCAGTACTTC

j_call: TRBJ1-1
clone_size: -
v_call: TRBV18
d_call: -
cdr3_aa: CASSPVEGGRGNTEAFF
cdr3_nt: TGTGCCAGCTCACCAGTAGAAGGCGGTCGGGGGAACACTGAAGCTTTCTTT

j_call: TRBJ2-7
clone_size: few
v_call: TRBV4-3
d_call: -
cdr3_aa: CASSQRDIRFDEQYF
cdr3_nt: TGCGCCAGCAGCCAAAGGGACATCAGGTTCGACGAGCAGTACTTC

j_call: TRBJ1-6
clone_size: -
v_call: TRBV18
d_call: TRBD1
cdr3_aa: CASSRDRSSPLHF
cdr3_nt: TGTGCCAGCTCACGGGACAGGAGTTCACCCCTCCACTTT

j_call: TRBJ2-7
clone_size: few
v_call: TRBV10-1
d_call: TRBD2
cdr3_aa: CASSRTSGDLSYEQYF
cdr3_nt: TGCGCCAGCAGCCGCACTAGCGGGGACCTCTCCTACGAGCAGTACTTC

j_call: TRBJ2-3
clone_size: -
v_call: TRBV20-1
d_call: -
cdr3_aa: CSAPLLRATDTQYF
cdr3_nt: TGCAGTGCCCCTTTATTAAGGGCCACAGATACGCAGTATTTT

j_call: TRBJ2-5
clone_size: -
v_call: TRBV5-1
d_call: TRBD1
cdr3_aa: CASSPPGTAKETQYF
cdr3_nt: TGCGCCAGCAGCCCACCCGGGACAGCAAAAGAGACCCAGTACTTC

j_call: TRBJ2-7
clone_size: -
v_call: TRBV7-6
d_call: -
cdr3_aa: CASSSGVGIRYEQYF
cdr3_nt: TGTGCCAGCAGCTCAGGTGTCGGGATCCGATACGAGCAGTACTTC

j_call: TRBJ2-7
clone_size: few
v_call: TRBV5-1
d_call: TRBD2
cdr3_aa: CASSPTKTSGYEQYF
cdr3_nt: TGCGCCAGCAGCCCCACAAAGACTAGCGGTTACGAGCAGTACTTC